What follows are 4 T cell receptor beta chains derived from one specimen sequenced in a study of shared clonotypes between healthy human individuals. Only in-frame clones appear in the TCRdb table, and some are missing; sequencing was by immunoSEQ multiplex PCR. This sample has around 2.5 million clones, with approximately 94% found just once. Sequencing was done on a sample of naive CD4+ T cells from PBMCs. The subset: CD45RA+ positively selected. These receptors all come from a man aged 18 to 35 in good health. Some clones in this sample may be carry-over from other donors' samples.

The chain couples TRBV2 to TRBJ1-4; D is possibly TRBD1 (5 bases). The germline V gene encodes CDR1 SNHLY and CDR2 FYNNEI. The CDR3 is made up of 16 amino acids. V lost 6 bases and J 4 bases, leaving 18 bases between the germline ends. CDR3 nucleotide sequence: TGTGCCAGCAGGGCGTTCTCGCGGGGCGGTAATGAAAAACTGTTTTTT. Protein: CASRAFSRGGNEKLFF.

As concerns this clone: Additional DNA sequences in this sample encode the identical CDR3. V gene TRBV28 combines with J gene TRBJ2-1; 9 nucleotides agree with TRBD2. Germline V gives CDR1 MDHEN, CDR2 SYDVKM. CDR3 size: 16 residues. V lost 0 bases and J lost 2; bases outside the gene matches: 2. DNA for the CDR3: TGTGCCAGCAGTTTATGGACTAGCGGCACCTACAATGAGCAGTTCTTC. Encoded protein: CASSLWTSGTYNEQFF.

The J gene is TRBJ2-7, the V gene TRBV10-1, with D unresolved. The CDR3 totals 13 residues. V was pared by 3 bases and J by 6 bases, with 12 bases between. Per the germline V gene, CDR1 is WNHNN and CDR2 is SYGVQD (reference sequence). The CDR3 sequence: CASSEWAFSEQYF. CDR3 bases: TGCGCCAGCAGTGAATGGGCTTTCAGCGAGCAGTACTTC.

The chain has TRBV7-2 and TRBJ1-1; possible D gene TRBD1, 5 bases. This CDR3 is built from 15 residues. Deletions cut 1 base from V and 0 bases from J, with 9 bases between. The germline V gene encodes CDR1 SGHTA and CDR2 FQGNSA. Here the CDR3 reads CASSLVKGLNTEAFF. CDR3 bases: TGTGCCAGCAGCTTAGTTAAGGGGTTGAACACTGAAGCTTTCTTT. The full variable domain, with the rest looked up from reference TRBV7-2 and TRBJ1-1, is GAGVSQSPSNKVTEKGKDVELRCDPISGHTALYWYRQSLGQGLEFLIYFQGNSAPDKSGLPSDRFSAERTGGSVSTLTIQRTQQEDSAVYLCASSLVKGLNTEAFFGQGTRLTVV.